Presented here are 31 T cell receptor beta chains from one specimen sequenced in a study of beta chain features in type 1 diabetes. Points from the study as a whole: Across all four CD4+ subsets, people with type 1 diabetes showed modestly shorter TCRB CDR3s.

These receptors have no identified antigens. The investigators reverse transcribed all of the isolated RNA, so they sequenced expressed TCRB transcripts. The repertoire was sequenced with immunoSEQ multiplex PCR; TCRdb's copy has only in-frame clones and lacks some. This table has hundreds of thousands of clones, over 12% appearing once. Specimen: naive CD4+ T cells from blood. The source of these receptors is a man between 18 and 35 years old with type 1 diabetes.

This clone was observed a handful of times. The rearrangement joins TRBV28 to TRBJ1-6; D is perhaps TRBD1 (5 bases). The CDR3 length is 14 residues. The V gene's germline CDR1 is MDHEN and CDR2 SYDVKM. V dropped 7 bases and J dropped 6 bases, with 13 bases sitting between them. CDR3 DNA: TGTGCCAGCATCCGACAGCCATCTAATTCACCCCTCCACTTT. Translation: CASIRQPSNSPLHF.

This clone was found a few times. The chain links TRBV25-1 to TRBJ2-1; D uncertain. Germline CDR1 MGHDK, CDR2 SYGVNS. The CDR3 has 15 residues. Trimming stripped 1 base from V and 5 bases from J, with 12 bases between. CDR3 coding DNA: TGTGCCAGCAGTGAATTTTCCGGGCCCAACAATGAGCAGTTCTTC. Translated: CASSEFSGPNNEQFF. The entire variable domain, with the rest obtained from reference TRBV25-1 and TRBJ2-1, is as follows: EADIYQTPRYLVIGTGKKITLECSQTMGHDKMYWYQQDPGMELHLIHYSYGVNSTEKGDLSSESTVSRIRTEHFPLTLESARPSHTSQYLCASSEFSGPNNEQFFGPGTRLTVL.

This clone was detected a few times. This chain links TRBV9 with TRBJ2-7; TRBD2 agrees at 7 bases. CDR3 length: 16 residues. The J segment lost 0 bases and the V segment lost 7 bases, leaving 13 bases of the junction unmatched. Germline V lookup: CDR1 SGDLS, CDR2 YYNGEE. The CDR3 sequence is CASGRGGGGSSYEQYF. CDR3 bases: TGTGCCAGCGGGAGGGGTGGCGGAGGGAGCTCCTACGAGCAGTACTTC.

This clone was detected a few times. The V gene is TRBV6-5, the J gene TRBJ1-2; D gene uncertain. The CDR3 extends over 14 amino acids. Germline lookup yields CDR1 MNHEY and CDR2 SVGAGI. The V and J ends lost 0 bases and 4 bases respectively, with 9 bases between them. The CDR3 spells CASSYSSESYGYTF. The CDR3 coding sequence is TGTGCCAGCAGTTACTCGAGTGAGAGCTATGGCTACACCTTC.

This sequence joins TRBV30 and TRBJ1-4; 10 bases fit TRBD1. CDR1 is GTSNPN and CDR2 is SVGIG in the germline V gene (reference sequence). The ends lost 7 bases at V and 8 bases at J; junction bases unmatched: 10. The CDR3 covers 14 residues. CDR3 in DNA: TGTGCCTTTAACCCGGGACAGGGGTACGAAAAACTGTTTTTT. This translates into CAFNPGQGYEKLFF.

This chain links TRBV30 with TRBJ1-4; no clear D. The V gene lost 2 bases and the J gene lost 6 bases, with 4 bases spanning the gap. Germline lookup yields CDR1 GTSNPN and CDR2 SVGIG (reference sequence). The CDR3 is made up of 11 amino acids. Here the CDR3 reads CAWSLDEKLFF. The CDR3 bases are TGTGCCTGGAGTTTGGATGAAAAACTGTTTTTT.

Turning to this clone: This sample includes further DNA sequences coding for the same CDR3. The genes are TRBV7-2 and TRBJ2-3; D is unresolved. The CDR3 length is 14 residues. The ends were cut back, 2 bases at V and 2 bases at J, with 8 bases in the middle. Germline lookup yields CDR1 SGHTA and CDR2 FQGNSA. The DNA of the CDR3 is TGTGCCAGCAGCTTAACTGGGCCCACAGATACGCAGTATTTT. It codes for CASSLTGPTDTQYF.

About this clone itself: At the DNA level, this CDR3 is encoded by other sequences in the same sample as well. The chain couples TRBV9 to TRBJ1-5; D uncertain. Germline assignment: CDR1 SGDLS and CDR2 YYNGEE. V shed 2 bases and J shed 4 bases, with 7 bases lying between them. The CDR3 covers 13 residues. The CDR3 protein is CASSVQGNQPQHF. The CDR3 DNA reads TGTGCCAGCAGCGTCCAAGGGAATCAGCCCCAGCATTTT.

The table lists this clone with a few counts. The V call is TRBV5-4, the J call TRBJ2-3; 11 nucleotides agree with TRBD2. The germline V gene encodes CDR1 SGHNT and CDR2 YYREEE (reference sequence). CDR3 length equals 17 residues. With V trimmed by 4 bases and J by 0 bases, 7 bases remained unmatched. CDR3 in amino acids: CASSPGLAVLSTDTQYF. CDR3 nucleotides: TGTGCCAGCAGCCCGGGACTAGCGGTCCTAAGCACAGATACGCAGTATTTT.

The chain employs TRBV7-2 and TRBJ2-1; TRBD1 is a possible D gene (6 bases). The germline V and J ends were trimmed by 2 bases and 8 bases, with 16 bases remaining between them. Germline V CDR1 and CDR2: SGHTA, FQGNSA. The CDR3 extends over 15 amino acids. The CDR3 DNA sequence: TGTGCCAGCAGCTTAAGTTTGGGGGCTTACTATGAGCAGTTCTTC. This sequence encodes CASSLSLGAYYEQFF.

In its sample, this clone was seen a few times. CDR3 amino acids: CASSVETRAAGELFF. CDR3 bases: TGTGCCAGCAGCGTAGAGACCCGAGCGGCCGGGGAGCTGTTTTTT. The rearrangement uses TRBV9 and TRBJ2-2, with D tentatively TRBD2 (5 bases). V was pared by 0 bases and J by 6 bases, with 12 bases between. Germline CDR1 is SGDLS and CDR2 is YYNGEE. The CDR3 extends over 15 amino acids.

This clone was detected a few times. The J gene is TRBJ1-1, the V gene TRBV10-3; D call uncertain. V lost 4 bases and J 6 bases, leaving 6 bases between the germline ends. Germline CDR1 and CDR2: ENHRY and SYGVKD. This CDR3 is built from 11 residues. The CDR3: CAISGGSEAFF. CDR3 coding DNA: TGTGCCATCAGTGGGGGATCTGAAGCTTTCTTT.

This clone was seen many times. The rearrangement uses TRBV10-3 and TRBJ1-5; TRBD1 agrees at 7 bases. The germline V gene encodes CDR1 ENHRY and CDR2 SYGVKD. The CDR3 covers 12 residues. With 7 bases clipped from V and 7 bases from J, the junction kept 4 bases outside the gene matches. CDR3 coding DNA: TGTGCCATCAAGGAACAGGGGCAGCCCCAGCATTTT. It is translated as CAIKEQGQPQHF.

The rearrangement joins TRBV19 to TRBJ1-2; D is uncertain. The CDR3 length is 10 residues. The germline V gene encodes CDR1 LNHDA and CDR2 SQIVND (reference sequence). Trimming shortened V by 5 bases and J by 5 bases, and 3 bases separated the two germline ends. CDR3 sequence (DNA): TGTGCCAGTAGTGGGTATGGCTACACCTTC. As protein: CASSGYGYTF.

This clone showed up just a few times. The V gene is TRBV27, the J gene TRBJ2-7; 7 bases agree with TRBD1. Looked up from germline, CDR1 is MNHEY and CDR2 is SMNVEV (reference sequence). The CDR3 is made up of 11 amino acids. V lost 6 bases and J lost 6; bases outside the gene matches: 2. CDR3 amino acids: CASRGTVEQYF. The CDR3 DNA is TGTGCCAGCAGGGGGACAGTCGAGCAGTACTTC.

This chain uses TRBV4-1 with TRBJ1-5; 8 positions match TRBD1. Germline values: CDR1 MGHRA, CDR2 YSYEKL. This CDR3 is 13 amino acids long. Trimming cost V 4 bases and J 6 bases; bases outside gene matches: 2. The CDR3 region has the DNA TGCGCCAGCAGCCGAACAGGGGGTCAGCCCCAGCATTTT. This codes for CASSRTGGQPQHF.

The J gene is TRBJ1-2, the V gene TRBV9, with 9 bases that match TRBD1. The CDR3 extends over 15 amino acids. V was clipped by 4 bases and J by 3 bases; unmatched bases: 7. Germline lookup yields CDR1 SGDLS and CDR2 YYNGEE. For the CDR3, the DNA is TGTGCCAGCAGCACCCGGGACAGGGTTTACTATGGCTACACCTTC. This gives the protein CASSTRDRVYYGYTF. The entire variable domain, with the rest obtained from reference TRBV9 and TRBJ1-2, is as follows: DSGVTQTPKHLITATGQRVTLRCSPRSGDLSVYWYQQSLDQGLQFLIQYYNGEERAKGNILERFSAQQFPDLHSELNLSSLELGDSALYFCASSTRDRVYYGYTFGSGTRLTVV.

The rearrangement joins TRBV14 to TRBJ2-7; either TRBD1 or TRBD2 may supply D (5 bases each). Germline CDR1 SGHDN, CDR2 FVKESK. This CDR3 has 15 residues. V shed 1 base and J shed 0 bases, with 10 bases lying between them. The CDR3 bases are TGTGCCAGCAGCCAAGTCGGGGCCGGCTCCTACGAGCAGTACTTC. It codes for CASSQVGAGSYEQYF.

There are a few counts of this clone. V is TRBV23-1 and J is TRBJ1-5; D is perhaps TRBD1 (5 bases). TRBV23-1 is designated an ORF whose function remains uncertain. V lost 4 bases and J lost 0, with 13 bases in between. This CDR3 comprises 16 residues. CDR3 sequence (DNA): TGCGCCAGCAGTCGTCGAGGGGACCATAGCAATCAGCCCCAGCATTTT. Its translation: CASSRRGDHSNQPQHF.

This clone appeared a few times. This chain joins TRBV9 and TRBJ2-5; perhaps TRBD2 as D (5 bases). The V gene lost 0 bases and the J gene lost 8 bases, with 14 bases spanning the gap. CDR1 and CDR2 from the germline V gene are SGDLS and YYNGEE. The CDR3 contains 14 residues. The CDR3 reads CASSVVSGLGTQYF. CDR3 nucleotides: TGTGCCAGCAGCGTAGTGTCGGGGTTAGGTACCCAGTACTTC.

This clone was detected only a few times. The chain employs TRBV5-4 and TRBJ2-1; D is unresolved. Germline values: CDR1 SGHNT, CDR2 YYREEE (reference sequence). The CDR3 loop spans 12 amino acids. Deletions cut 1 base from V and 6 bases from J, with 5 bases between. This chain's CDR3 is CASSLNSNEQFF. The CDR3 DNA reads TGTGCCAGCAGCTTGAACAGCAATGAGCAGTTCTTC.

On this clone: The same CDR3 also results from other DNA sequences found in this sample. J is TRBJ2-5 and V is TRBV18, with 7 bases identical to TRBD1. The CDR3 extends over 13 amino acids. V lost 6 bases and J lost 2; bases outside the gene matches: 3. Germline values: CDR1 KGHSH, CDR2 LQKENI. Here the CDR3 reads CASSLGQQETQYF. The DNA for the CDR3 is TGTGCCAGCTCGCTGGGACAGCAAGAGACCCAGTACTTC.

The V and J genes are TRBV6-5 and TRBJ2-7; the D gene could be TRBD1 or TRBD2 (6 bases each). The germline V and J ends were trimmed by 2 bases and 3 bases, with 14 bases remaining between them. This CDR3 region has 15 residues. CDR1 and CDR2 (germline): MNHEY, SVGAGI. The CDR3 loop reads CASSYGPGAVYEQYF. Written as DNA, the CDR3 is TGTGCCAGCAGTTACGGTCCGGGGGCAGTCTACGAGCAGTACTTC.

The chain carries TRBV7-2 and TRBJ1-2; TRBD1 matches 7 bases. CDR1 is SGHTA and CDR2 is FQGNSA in the germline V gene. The V and J ends lost 1 base and 0 bases, in that order; junction bases with no gene match: 5. CDR3 size: 16 residues. The CDR3 region is CASSLVGTAPNYGYTF. In nucleotides, the CDR3 is TGTGCCAGCAGCTTAGTGGGGACAGCTCCTAACTATGGCTACACCTTC. Full variable domain (missing parts from reference TRBV7-2 and TRBJ1-2): GAGVSQSPSNKVTEKGKDVELRCDPISGHTALYWYRQSLGQGLEFLIYFQGNSAPDKSGLPSDRFSAERTGGSVSTLTIQRTQQEDSAVYLCASSLVGTAPNYGYTFGSGTRLTVV.

There are a few counts of this clone. The chain has TRBV5-1 and TRBJ2-1; the D gene is possibly TRBD2 (5 bases). This CDR3 contains 14 residues. Per the germline V gene, CDR1 is SGHRS and CDR2 is YFSETQ. Deletions cut 4 bases from V and 0 bases from J, with 8 bases between. The CDR3 protein is CASSHGSSYNEQFF. The CDR3 DNA reads TGCGCCAGCAGCCATGGGAGCTCCTACAATGAGCAGTTCTTC. Supplemented by reference TRBV5-1 and TRBJ2-1, the full variable domain reads KAGVTQTPRYLIKTRGQQVTLSCSPISGHRSVSWYQQTPGQGLQFLFEYFSETQRNKGNFPGRFSGRQFSNSRSEMNVSTLELGDSALYLCASSHGSSYNEQFFGPGTRLTVL.

The chain is built from TRBV7-2 and TRBJ2-7, with TRBD2 matching over 10 bases. Germline V CDR1 and CDR2: SGHTA, FQGNSA. V lost 3 bases to trimming and J lost 4 bases; unmatched junction nucleotides: 3. This CDR3 is built from 14 residues. The CDR3 nucleotides are TGTGCCAGCAGCTTTAGCGGGAGGAAATACGAGCAGTACTTC. It translates to CASSFSGRKYEQYF.

The chain has TRBV30 and TRBJ1-1; tentatively, D is TRBD1 (5 bases). From germline, CDR1 is GTSNPN and CDR2 SVGIG (reference sequence). V dropped 5 bases and J dropped 6 bases, with 13 bases sitting between them. The CDR3 is 12 amino acids. The CDR3 DNA sequence: TGTGCCTGGGGGGCGTCTGGGCCTGAAGCTTTCTTT. This gives the protein CAWGASGPEAFF.

About this clone itself: The sample carries other DNA sequences with the same CDR3. The V call is TRBV7-9, the J call TRBJ2-2, with TRBD1 matching over 8 bases. This CDR3 is built from 15 residues. J lost 6 bases, V lost 4 bases, and 7 bases had no gene match. Germline V lookup: CDR1 SEHNR, CDR2 FQNEAQ (reference sequence). Here the CDR3 reads CASSSDRENPGELFF. As DNA, the CDR3 is TGTGCCAGCAGCTCGGACAGGGAAAATCCCGGGGAGCTGTTTTTT.

This clone turned up a few times. This chain joins TRBV29-1 and TRBJ2-3; the D is unclear. V dropped 5 bases and J dropped 5 bases, with 8 bases sitting between them. In germline, CDR1 is SQVTM, CDR2 ANQGSEA. There are 11 residues in the CDR3. The CDR3, as DNA: TGCAGCGTTACCACACGAGATACGCAGTATTTT. Translation gives CSVTTRDTQYF.

The V and J genes are TRBV19 and TRBJ1-1, with D maybe TRBD1 (5 bases). With 1 base removed from V and 4 bases from J, the gap between germline ends came to 10 bases. Germline V gene data show CDR1 as LNHDA and CDR2 as SQIVND (reference sequence). The CDR3 runs to 14 residues. The CDR3 sequence: CASSIAGVGTEAFF. The CDR3 DNA follows: TGTGCCAGTAGTATAGCGGGGGTAGGCACTGAAGCTTTCTTT.

This clone was found a few times. The chain combines TRBV9 with TRBJ2-2; 13 bases match TRBD2. Germline-derived CDR1 and CDR2 are SGDLS and YYNGEE. The junction had 4 bases not matched to a gene; V was cut back by 7 bases and J by 7 bases. This CDR3 is built from 14 residues. The CDR3 DNA reads TGTGCCAGCCGCAGACTAGCGGGGGGCGGGGAGCTGTTTTTT. Its protein is CASRRLAGGGELFF.